This passage covers 17 T cell receptor beta chains from one sample sequenced in a study of CD8 T cells in Susac syndrome. RNA in amounts of roughly 0.5 to 1 ug was reverse transcribed with random hexamers. TCRdb ran MiXCR on the immunoSEQ multiplex PCR reads and lists one entry per CDR3 protein. The sample contains approximately 120,000 distinct CDR3 sequences, approximately 90% of which appear only once. Sequences were obtained from CD8+ T cells from PBMCs. The origin of the receptors is a human donor in good health.

The chain couples TRBV29-1 to TRBJ1-2; a weak D match, TRBD1 (6 bases). The CDR3 is made up of 14 amino acids. In germline, CDR1 is SQVTM, CDR2 ANQGSEA. V lost 1 base, J lost 6 bases, and 15 bases lay in between. In DNA form, the CDR3 reads TGCAGCGTTGAAGGACTGGACAGACCTAATGGCTACACCTTC. Its translation: CSVEGLDRPNGYTF.

The V call is TRBV5-6, the J call TRBJ1-2; D call uncertain. V lost 7 bases and J lost 4, with 17 bases in between. The CDR3 has 14 amino acids. CDR1 is SGHDT and CDR2 is YYEEEE in the germline V gene. The CDR3 region has the DNA TGTGCCAGCCCTACAACCCTAGGCGGCTATGGCTACACCTTC. It yields the protein CASPTTLGGYGYTF. The full variable domain, with the rest looked up from reference TRBV5-6 and TRBJ1-2, is DAGVTQSPTHLIKTRGQQVTLRCSPKSGHDTVSWYQQALGQGPQFIFQYYEEEERQRGNFPDRFSGHQFPNYSSELNVNALLLGDSALYLCASPTTLGGYGYTFGSGTRLTVV.

This chain uses TRBV6-2 or TRBV6-3 with TRBJ2-1; 10 bases fit TRBD2. Unmatched junction bases numbered 16, after V lost 2 bases and J lost 0 bases. Germline CDR1 reads MNHEY; CDR2 reads SVGEGT. The CDR3 has 21 amino acids. CDR3 nucleotides: TGTGCCAGCAGTTACCCGGACTCGCCGGGACTAGCGAGCCCCTCCTACAATGAGCAGTTCTTC. Amino acids: CASSYPDSPGLASPSYNEQFF.

About this clonotype itself: A junction end diverges from the germline sequence, so it may reflect a read error. The chain is built from TRBV12-3 or TRBV12-4 and TRBJ1-2; D not certain. The CDR3 is 12 residues long. The CDR3 nucleotides read TGTGCCAGCAGTTTAGGTCAGGAGCACCTCGCCTTC. Protein product: CASSLGQEHLAF.

The J gene is TRBJ2-5, the V gene TRBV20-1; TRBD1 agrees at 8 bases. The trim removed 6 bases at V and 5 bases at J, leaving 14 bases unmatched. The CDR3 sequence is 15 residues long. Germline V CDR1 and CDR2: DFQATT, SNEGSKA (reference sequence). The CDR3 nucleotides read TGCAGTGCCCTAGCACCGGACAGGGTGGAGGAGACCCAGTACTTC. Translated, it gives CSALAPDRVEETQYF.

This rearrangement joins TRBV12-3 or TRBV12-4 to TRBJ1-1; TRBD1 might be the D (6 bases). The CDR3 runs to 14 residues. V lost 5 bases to trimming and J lost 2 bases, with 12 bases between them. CDR3 sequence (DNA): TGTGCCAGCAGTCCGCTGACAGGAAACACTGAAGCTTTCTTT. Protein product: CASSPLTGNTEAFF.

This sequence joins TRBV4-1 and TRBJ2-2; the match to TRBD2 covers 8 bases. The CDR3 covers 17 residues. The germline CDR1 and CDR2 sequences are MGHRA and YSYEKL. V shed 0 bases, J shed 3 bases, and the junction held 6 bases outside the gene matches. CDR3 in DNA: TGCGCCAGCAGCCAAGATCCTCTAGCGGGCCACACCGGGGAGCTGTTTTTT. Its translation is CASSQDPLAGHTGELFF.

This chain joins TRBV7-2 and TRBJ2-4; no definite D call. Germline CDR1 reads SGHTA; CDR2 reads FQGNSA. Trimming shortened V by 1 base and J by 5 bases, and 6 bases separated the two germline ends. The CDR3 totals 13 residues. The DNA of the CDR3 is TGTGCCAGCAGCTTAGGATGGGAAAACATTCAGTACTTC. Its protein product is CASSLGWENIQYF.

The chain carries TRBV5-1 and TRBJ2-5, with a tentative D call TRBD1 (5 bases). Germline V gene data show CDR1 as SGHRS and CDR2 as YFSETQ. Deletions cut 4 bases from V and 1 base from J, with 17 bases between. The CDR3 loop spans 16 amino acids. CDR3 in DNA: TGCGCCAGCAGCGGTGGGGCTAGATCGCTCCAAGAGACCCAGTACTTC. It translates to CASSGGARSLQETQYF.

This chain joins TRBV11-2 and TRBJ2-5; D remains ambiguous. The V end was cut by 1 base, the J end by 7 bases, with 22 bases between. Germline V gene data show CDR1 as SGHAT and CDR2 as FQNNGV. The CDR3 is 17 amino acids. CDR3 DNA sequence: TGTGCCAGCAGCTTAGGGTTTAGCTCCTTCGGCGAAGGGACCCAGTACTTC. Its protein is CASSLGFSSFGEGTQYF.

J is TRBJ1-5 and V is TRBV7-2; the D is unclear. Germline V gene data show CDR1 as SGHTA and CDR2 as FQGNSA. The V gene lost 1 base and the J gene lost 1 base, with 5 bases spanning the gap. The CDR3 contains 14 residues. CDR3 DNA sequence: TGTGCCAGCAGCTTAGAACCGAGCAATCAGCCCCAGCATTTT. It translates to CASSLEPSNQPQHF.

The rearrangement uses TRBV20-1 and TRBJ1-4; D not certain. Germline V gene data show CDR1 as DFQATT and CDR2 as SNEGSKA (reference sequence). Trimming removed 0 bases from V and 8 bases from J, with 13 bases in between. The CDR3 is 14 amino acids. The DNA of the CDR3 is TGCAGTGCTAGAGACGCCCATGCGGTCGAAAAACTGTTTTTT. Translating gives CSARDAHAVEKLFF.

This chain uses TRBV18 with TRBJ2-5; no clear D gene. The germline V gene encodes CDR1 KGHSH and CDR2 LQKENI. V lost 0 bases and J lost 5, with 13 bases in between. The CDR3 spans 15 residues. CDR3 coding DNA: TGTGCCAGCTCACCACCGTCCAATCCCACGGAGACCCAGTACTTC. Protein sequence: CASSPPSNPTETQYF.

This chain joins TRBV4-3 and TRBJ2-7; D remains unclear. Trimming shortened V by 0 bases and J by 5 bases, and 17 bases separated the two germline ends. CDR1 is LGHNA and CDR2 is YSLEER in the germline V gene. The CDR3 contains 16 residues. CDR3 nucleotide sequence: TGCGCCAGCAGCCAAGATAAGACGGCGTCTCCCGACGAGCAGTACTTC. This encodes CASSQDKTASPDEQYF.

The chain employs TRBV6-2 or TRBV6-3 and TRBJ1-1, with D maybe TRBD1 (6 bases). Trimming cost V 4 bases and J 0 bases, with 12 bases left between them. The CDR3 spans 15 residues. CDR1 is MNHEY and CDR2 is SVGEGT in the germline V gene. CDR3 sequence (DNA): TGTGCCAGCAGTTCTGGGGGGCGCATGAACACTGAAGCTTTCTTT. Its protein product is CASSSGGRMNTEAFF.

The chain links TRBV7-2 to TRBJ1-1; TRBD1 aligns across 7 bases. The V segment lost 6 bases and the J segment 5 bases; nucleotides outside the gene matches: 6. The germline CDR1 and CDR2 sequences are SGHTA and FQGNSA. This CDR3 spans 13 amino acids. The CDR3 nucleotides read TGTGCCAGCAGGGGCACAGGGGTAACTGAAGCTTTCTTT. This translates into CASRGTGVTEAFF.

The DNA for the CDR3 is TGTGCCAGCAACATAGGGCCGGCTTACAGGACCCTCCACTTT. It specifies CASNIGPAYRTLHF. V usage is TRBV6-6 and J usage is TRBJ1-6; perhaps TRBD1 as D (5 bases). Deletions cut 7 bases from V and 14 bases from J, with 21 bases between. The CDR3 sequence is 14 residues long. Germline V gene lookup returns CDR1 MNHNY and CDR2 SVGAGI (reference sequence).